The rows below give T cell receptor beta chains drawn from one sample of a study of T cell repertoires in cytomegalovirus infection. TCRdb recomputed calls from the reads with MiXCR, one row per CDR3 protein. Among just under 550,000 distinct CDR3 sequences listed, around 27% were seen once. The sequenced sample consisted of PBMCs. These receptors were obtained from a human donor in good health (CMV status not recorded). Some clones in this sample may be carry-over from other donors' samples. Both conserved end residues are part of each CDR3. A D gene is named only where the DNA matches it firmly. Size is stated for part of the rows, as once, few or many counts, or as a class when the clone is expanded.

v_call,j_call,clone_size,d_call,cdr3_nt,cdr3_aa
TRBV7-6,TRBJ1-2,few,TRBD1,TGTGCCAGCAGCTTAGCCCCTCCAGGACAGGGGGTCTATGGCTACACCTTC,CASSLAPPGQGVYGYTF
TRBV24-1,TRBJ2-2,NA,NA,TGTGCCACCAGTGAGCAGGGGATGGAGACCGGGGAGCTGTTTTTT,CATSEQGMETGELFF
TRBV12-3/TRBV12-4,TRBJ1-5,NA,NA,TGTGCCAGCAGTCTCGGACAGTTAGGCAATCAGCCCCAGCATTTT,CASSLGQLGNQPQHF
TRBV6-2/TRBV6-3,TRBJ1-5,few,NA,TGTGCCAGCAAACCGATTTTGAGTCAGCCCCAGCATTTT,CASKPILSQPQHF
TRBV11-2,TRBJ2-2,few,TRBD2,TGTGCCAGCAGCTTACAGGTTCTAGCGGGACCTCCCCGGGAGCTGTTTTTT,CASSLQVLAGPPRELFF
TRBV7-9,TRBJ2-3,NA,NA,TGTGCCAGCAGCTTAGGGCAGTACACAGATACGCAGTATTTT,CASSLGQYTDTQYF
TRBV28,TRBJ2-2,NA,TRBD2,TGTGCCAGCAGGGGACTAGCGGGAGTTGACACCGGGGAGCTGTTTTTT,CASRGLAGVDTGELFF
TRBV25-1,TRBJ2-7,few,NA,TGTGCCAGCAGTGTGCGAGGGGACGGGATCGATTTTACGAATGAGCAGTACTTC,CASSVRGDGIDFTNEQYF
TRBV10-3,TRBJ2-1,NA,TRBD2,TGTGCCATCAGGGGACTAGAGAGAGGCAATGAGCAGTTCTTC,CAIRGLERGNEQFF
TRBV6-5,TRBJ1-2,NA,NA,TGTGCCAGCAGTTACTCGACCGGGGGAGGGTATGGCTACACCTTC,CASSYSTGGGYGYTF
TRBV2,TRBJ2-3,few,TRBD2,TGTGCCAGCAGTGAAGCGATGACCCCTCGGGCTAGCGGGAGGACCCATACGCAGTATTTT,CASSEAMTPRASGRTHTQYF
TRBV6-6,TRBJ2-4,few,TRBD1,TGTGCCAGCAGTTCCCTCGGGACAGGGGGCAAAAACATTCAGTACTTC,CASSSLGTGGKNIQYF
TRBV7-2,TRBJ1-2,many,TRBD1,TGTGCCAGCGAAAATCTTCGGACAGGACCGGCGGGCTATGGCTACACCTTC,CASENLRTGPAGYGYTF
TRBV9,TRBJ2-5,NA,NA,TGTGCCAGCAGCCCTCCACGCCGGGACGGGGAGACCCAGTACTTC,CASSPPRRDGETQYF
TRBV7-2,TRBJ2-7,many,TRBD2,TGTGCCAGCAGCCCCCCGGGTCTAGCGGTCAACGAGCAGTACTTC,CASSPPGLAVNEQYF
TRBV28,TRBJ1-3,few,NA,TGTGCCAGCAGCGGGAGGGAGCGGGGCACCATATATTTT,CASSGRERGTIYF